The 7 T cell receptor beta chains presented below share a single source sample, sequenced in a study of shared clonotypes between healthy human individuals. Here immunoSEQ multiplex PCR was the method, and the copy in TCRdb shows in-frame clones only, minus some. The data contain 90,000 to 100,000 clones, roughly half of them singletons. The specimen sequenced was PBMCs. The receptor source for this set is a woman between 40 and 55 years old in good health. Some clones in this sample may be carry-over from other donors' samples.

The chain couples TRBV9 to TRBJ2-2, with 9 positions matching TRBD2. The CDR3 runs to 17 residues. Germline-derived CDR1 and CDR2 are SGDLS and YYNGEE. V shed 1 base and J 6 bases; nucleotides not matched to a gene: 10. The CDR3 coding sequence is TGTGCCAGCAGCGTACGTCCTAGCGGGATAGAAGCCGGGGAGCTGTTTTTT. Encoded protein: CASSVRPSGIEAGELFF. The full variable domain, in which reference TRBV9 and TRBJ2-2 provide the parts outside the CDR3, is DSGVTQTPKHLITATGQRVTLRCSPRSGDLSVYWYQQSLDQGLQFLIQYYNGEERAKGNILERFSAQQFPDLHSELNLSSLELGDSALYFCASSVRPSGIEAGELFFGEGSRLTVL.

CDR3 sequence: CASSARVGEQYF. CDR3 DNA: TGTGCCAGCAGCGCCAGGGTTGGCGAGCAGTACTTC. The chain is built from TRBV21-1 and TRBJ2-7; the table assigns TRBD1, which was not confirmed against the DNA. TRBV21-1 is a pseudogene segment. This CDR3 comprises 12 residues.

The chain uses TRBV27 and TRBJ2-5; D assignment may be TRBD1 or TRBD2 (5 bases each). The J call may be mistaken, given a closer DNA end match to TRBJ2-7. CDR1 is MNHEY and CDR2 is SMNVEV in the germline V gene (reference sequence). The CDR3 is 17 amino acids. CDR3 loop: CASSSSPVPGPGYEQYF. CDR3 DNA sequence: TGTGCCAGCAGTTCATCCCCAGTACCGGGGCCCGGCTACGAGCAGTACTTC.

The chain recombines TRBV6-5 with TRBJ1-1; no firm D call. Germline V CDR1 and CDR2: MNHEY, SVGAGI. This CDR3 spans 14 amino acids. V gave up 6 bases and J gave up 1 base, with 12 bases separating them. The CDR3 region is CASRIPLGNTEAFF. In nucleotides, the CDR3 is TGTGCCAGCAGAATACCCCTAGGGAACACTGAAGCTTTCTTT.

This clone has a single count. A far larger clone is a single base away, which makes a read error likely. The rearrangement links TRBV7-9 to TRBJ2-5; D not certain. V lost 3 bases, J lost 5 bases, and 13 bases lay in between. CDR3 length: 14 residues. Germline V CDR1 and CDR2: SEHNR, FQNEAQ (reference sequence). The CDR3 DNA sequence: TGTGCCAGCAGCTTGCGAGTGGATGGGGAGACCCAGTACTTC. Protein product: CASSLRVDGETQYF.

The chain couples TRBV4-2 to TRBJ2-4; D is unresolved. The CDR3 extends over 15 amino acids. Between the trimmed V and J ends, which lost 5 bases and 1 base, there was a span of 12 bases. Per the germline V gene, CDR1 is LGHNA and CDR2 is YNFKEQ. This CDR3 is CASSGVGAAKNIQYF. DNA of the CDR3: TGTGCCAGCAGCGGAGTAGGAGCGGCCAAAAACATTCAGTACTTC.

The genes are TRBV7-9 and TRBJ1-5; 7 nucleotides line up with TRBD1. The germline V gene has CDR1 SEHNR and CDR2 FQNEAQ (reference sequence). Trimming at V came to 4 bases and at J to 7 bases, leaving 4 bases not matched to a gene. The CDR3 sequence is 13 residues long. The CDR3 DNA sequence: TGTGCCAGCAGCTCAACAGGGGAACAGCCCCAGCATTTT. Protein sequence: CASSSTGEQPQHF.